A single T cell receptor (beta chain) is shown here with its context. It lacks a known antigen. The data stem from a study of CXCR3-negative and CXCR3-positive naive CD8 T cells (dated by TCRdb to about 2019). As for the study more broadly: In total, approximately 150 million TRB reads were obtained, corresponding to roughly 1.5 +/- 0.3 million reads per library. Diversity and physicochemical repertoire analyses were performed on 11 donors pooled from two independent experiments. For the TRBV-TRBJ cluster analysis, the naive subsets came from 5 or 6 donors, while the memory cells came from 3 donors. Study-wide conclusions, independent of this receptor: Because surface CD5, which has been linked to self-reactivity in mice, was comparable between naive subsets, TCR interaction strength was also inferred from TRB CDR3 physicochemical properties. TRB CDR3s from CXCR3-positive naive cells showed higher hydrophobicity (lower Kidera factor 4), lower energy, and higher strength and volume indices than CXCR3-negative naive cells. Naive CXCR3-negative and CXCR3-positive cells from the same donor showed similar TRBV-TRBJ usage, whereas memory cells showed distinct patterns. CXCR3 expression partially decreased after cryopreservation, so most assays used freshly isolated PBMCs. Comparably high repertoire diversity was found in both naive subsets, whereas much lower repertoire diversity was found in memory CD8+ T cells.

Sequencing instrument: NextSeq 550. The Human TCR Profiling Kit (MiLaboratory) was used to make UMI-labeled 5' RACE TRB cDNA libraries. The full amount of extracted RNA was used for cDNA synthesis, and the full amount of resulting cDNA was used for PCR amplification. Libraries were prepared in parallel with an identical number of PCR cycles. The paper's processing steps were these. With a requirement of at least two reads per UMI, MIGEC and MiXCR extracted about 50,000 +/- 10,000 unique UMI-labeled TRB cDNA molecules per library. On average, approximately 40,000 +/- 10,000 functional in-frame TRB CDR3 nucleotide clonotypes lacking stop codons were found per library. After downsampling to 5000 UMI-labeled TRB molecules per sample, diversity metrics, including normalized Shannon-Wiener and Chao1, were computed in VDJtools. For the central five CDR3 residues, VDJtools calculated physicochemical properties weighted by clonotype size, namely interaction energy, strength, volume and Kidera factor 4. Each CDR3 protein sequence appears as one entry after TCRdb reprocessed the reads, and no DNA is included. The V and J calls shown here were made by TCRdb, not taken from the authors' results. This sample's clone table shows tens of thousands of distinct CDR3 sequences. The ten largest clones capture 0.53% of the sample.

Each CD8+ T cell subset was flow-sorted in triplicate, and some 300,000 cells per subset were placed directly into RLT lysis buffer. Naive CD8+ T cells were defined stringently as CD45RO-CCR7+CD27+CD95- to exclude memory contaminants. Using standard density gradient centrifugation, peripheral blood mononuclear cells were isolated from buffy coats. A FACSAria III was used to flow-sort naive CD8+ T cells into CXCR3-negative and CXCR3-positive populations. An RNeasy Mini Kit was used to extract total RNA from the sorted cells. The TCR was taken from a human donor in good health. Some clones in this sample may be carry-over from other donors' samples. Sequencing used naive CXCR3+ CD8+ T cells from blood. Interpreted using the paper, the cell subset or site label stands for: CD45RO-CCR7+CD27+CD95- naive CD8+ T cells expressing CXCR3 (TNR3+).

The CDR3 region reads CASSWTSGNTDTQYF. The sequence links TRBV12-3 or TRBV12-4 to TRBJ2-3; lacking DNA, the TRBD2 call made by TCRdb goes unchecked. Including the terminal cysteine and phenylalanine, the CDR3 comprises 15 residues. A DNA sequence was not provided.